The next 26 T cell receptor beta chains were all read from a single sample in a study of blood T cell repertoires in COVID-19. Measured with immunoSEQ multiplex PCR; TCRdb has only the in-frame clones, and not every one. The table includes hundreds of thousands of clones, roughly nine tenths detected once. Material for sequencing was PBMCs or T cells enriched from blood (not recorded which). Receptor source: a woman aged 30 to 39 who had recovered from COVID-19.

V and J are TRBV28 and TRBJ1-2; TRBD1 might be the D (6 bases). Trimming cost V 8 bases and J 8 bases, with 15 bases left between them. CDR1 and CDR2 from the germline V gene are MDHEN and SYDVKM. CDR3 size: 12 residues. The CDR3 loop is CASSGGARGYTF. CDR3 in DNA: TGTGCCAGCTCCGGGGGGGCAAGGGGCTACACCTTC.

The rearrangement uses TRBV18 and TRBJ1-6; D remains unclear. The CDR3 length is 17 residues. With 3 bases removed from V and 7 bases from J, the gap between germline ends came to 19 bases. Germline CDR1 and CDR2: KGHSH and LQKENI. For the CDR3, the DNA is TGTGCCAGCTCACCTCGGGGTAGGCAGGTCCCCAATTCACCCCTCCACTTT. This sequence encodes CASSPRGRQVPNSPLHF.

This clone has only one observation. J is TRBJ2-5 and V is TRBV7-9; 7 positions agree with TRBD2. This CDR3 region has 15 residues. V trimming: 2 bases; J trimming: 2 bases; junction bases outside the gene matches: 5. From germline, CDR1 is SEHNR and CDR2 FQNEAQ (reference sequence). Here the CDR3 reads CASSLSQGLQETQYF. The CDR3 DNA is TGTGCCAGCAGCTTATCGCAGGGACTACAAGAGACCCAGTACTTC.

CDR3 amino acids: CASSLDGGGVGKLFF. The CDR3 DNA sequence: TGTGCCAGCAGCTTAGACGGTGGGGGCGTAGGAAAACTGTTTTTT. The V gene is TRBV7-2, the J gene TRBJ1-4; possibly TRBD1 for D (6 bases). Deletions cut 1 base from V and 10 bases from J, with 16 bases between. Germline assignment: CDR1 SGHTA and CDR2 FQGNSA. The CDR3 spans 15 residues.

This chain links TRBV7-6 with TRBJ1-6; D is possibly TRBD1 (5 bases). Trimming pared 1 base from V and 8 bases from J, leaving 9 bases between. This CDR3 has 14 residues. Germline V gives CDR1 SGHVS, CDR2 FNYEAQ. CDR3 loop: CASSLGQGDSPLHF. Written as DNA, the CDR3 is TGTGCCAGCAGCTTAGGGCAGGGCGATTCACCCCTCCACTTT.

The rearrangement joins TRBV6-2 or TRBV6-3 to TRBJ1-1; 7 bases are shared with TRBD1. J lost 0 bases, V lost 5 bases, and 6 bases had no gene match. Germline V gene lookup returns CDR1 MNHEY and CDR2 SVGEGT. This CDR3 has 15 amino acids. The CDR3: CASSRYRGLNTEAFF. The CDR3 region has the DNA TGTGCCAGCAGTCGCTACAGGGGTTTGAACACTGAAGCTTTCTTT.

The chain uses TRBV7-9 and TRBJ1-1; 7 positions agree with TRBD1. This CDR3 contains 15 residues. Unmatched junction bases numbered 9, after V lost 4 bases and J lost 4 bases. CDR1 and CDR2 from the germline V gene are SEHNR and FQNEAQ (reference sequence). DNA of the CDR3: TGTGCCAGCAGCTCGGCGACAGGGATGGGCACTGAAGCTTTCTTT. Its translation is CASSSATGMGTEAFF.

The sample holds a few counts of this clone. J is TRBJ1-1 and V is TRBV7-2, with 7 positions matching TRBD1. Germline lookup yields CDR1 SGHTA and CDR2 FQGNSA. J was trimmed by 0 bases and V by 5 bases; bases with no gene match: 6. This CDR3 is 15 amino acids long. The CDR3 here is CASSPQGQMNTEAFF. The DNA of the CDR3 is TGTGCCAGCAGCCCACAGGGACAGATGAACACTGAAGCTTTCTTT.

For the CDR3, the DNA is TGTGCCAGCAGCCTTGGGGGACAGGGGGCTAGTGAGCAGTTCTTC. It codes for CASSLGGQGASEQFF. This rearrangement joins TRBV9 to TRBJ2-1, with TRBD1 identical over 12 bases. Trimming removed 4 bases from V and 9 bases from J; junction bases left unmatched: 8. Germline V gives CDR1 SGDLS, CDR2 YYNGEE. This CDR3 region has 15 residues.

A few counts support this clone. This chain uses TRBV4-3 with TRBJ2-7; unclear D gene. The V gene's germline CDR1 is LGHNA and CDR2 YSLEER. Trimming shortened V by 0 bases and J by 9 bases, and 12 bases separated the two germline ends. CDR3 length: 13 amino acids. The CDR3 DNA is TGCGCCAGCAGCCAAGATACAAGGTCAGGGCAGTACTTC. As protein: CASSQDTRSGQYF.

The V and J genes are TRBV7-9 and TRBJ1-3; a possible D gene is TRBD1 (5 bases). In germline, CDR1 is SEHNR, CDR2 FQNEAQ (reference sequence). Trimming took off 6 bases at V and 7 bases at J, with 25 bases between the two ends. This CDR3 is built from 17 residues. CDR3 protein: CASSPVGGKGAWNTIYF. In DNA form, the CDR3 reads TGTGCCAGCAGTCCCGTCGGGGGGAAAGGGGCCTGGAACACCATATATTTT.

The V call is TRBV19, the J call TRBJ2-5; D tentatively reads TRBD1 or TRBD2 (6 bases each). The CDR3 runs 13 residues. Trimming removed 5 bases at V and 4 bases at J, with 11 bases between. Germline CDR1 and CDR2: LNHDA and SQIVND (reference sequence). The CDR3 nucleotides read TGTGCCAGTAGTCTAGGGGGGCGAGAGACCCAGTACTTC. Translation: CASSLGGRETQYF.

Written as DNA, the CDR3 is TGTGCCAGCCAGGACAGGGCTAATTCACCCCTCCACTTT. As protein: CASQDRANSPLHF. The gene calls are TRBV2 and TRBJ1-6; TRBD1 matches at 8 bases. CDR1 and CDR2 from the germline V gene are SNHLY and FYNNEI. CDR3 length equals 13 residues. With V trimmed by 8 bases and J by 6 bases, 3 bases remained unmatched.

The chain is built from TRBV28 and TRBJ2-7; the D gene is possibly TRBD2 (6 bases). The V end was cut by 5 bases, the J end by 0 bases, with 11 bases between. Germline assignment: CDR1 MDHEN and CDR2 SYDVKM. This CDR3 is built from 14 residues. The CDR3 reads CASSPDGSSYEQYF. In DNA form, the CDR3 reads TGTGCCAGCAGTCCGGACGGGAGCTCCTACGAGCAGTACTTC.

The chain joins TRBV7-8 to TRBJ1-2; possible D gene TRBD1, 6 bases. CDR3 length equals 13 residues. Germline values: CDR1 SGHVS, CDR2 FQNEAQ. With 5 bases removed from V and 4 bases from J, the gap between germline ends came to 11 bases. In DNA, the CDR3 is TGTGCCAGCAGCCCGGACAGATTCTATGGCTACACCTTC. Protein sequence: CASSPDRFYGYTF.

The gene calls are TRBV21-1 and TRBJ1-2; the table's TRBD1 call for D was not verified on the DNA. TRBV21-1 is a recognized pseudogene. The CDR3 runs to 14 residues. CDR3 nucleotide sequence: TGTGCCAGCAGCTCCCGGGACAGTAACTATGGCTACACCTTC. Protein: CASSSRDSNYGYTF.

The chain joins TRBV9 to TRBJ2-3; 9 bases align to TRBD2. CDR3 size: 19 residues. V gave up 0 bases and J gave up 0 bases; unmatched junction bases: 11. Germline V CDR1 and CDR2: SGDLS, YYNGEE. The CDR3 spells CASSVAPRREGTSTDTQYF. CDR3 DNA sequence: TGTGCCAGCAGCGTAGCCCCAAGGCGGGAGGGCACTAGCACAGATACGCAGTATTTT.

The CDR3 DNA sequence: TGTGCCAGCAGCTTATCCGGGGGGAGGTTAGGCTATGGCTACACCTTC. Protein: CASSLSGGRLGYGYTF. This chain links TRBV7-6 with TRBJ1-2, with a possible D match to TRBD1 (5 bases). This CDR3 is built from 16 residues. Per germline, CDR1 SGHVS and CDR2 FNYEAQ. Trimming pared 2 bases from V and 4 bases from J, leaving 17 bases between.

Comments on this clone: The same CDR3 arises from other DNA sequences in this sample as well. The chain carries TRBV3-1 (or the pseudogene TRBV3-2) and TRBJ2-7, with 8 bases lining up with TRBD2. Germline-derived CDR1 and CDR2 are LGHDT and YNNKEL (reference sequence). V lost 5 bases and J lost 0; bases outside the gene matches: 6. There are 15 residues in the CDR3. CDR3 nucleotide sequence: TGTGCCAGCAGCAGGGGGACTAGTCTCTCCTACGAGCAGTACTTC. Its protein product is CASSRGTSLSYEQYF.

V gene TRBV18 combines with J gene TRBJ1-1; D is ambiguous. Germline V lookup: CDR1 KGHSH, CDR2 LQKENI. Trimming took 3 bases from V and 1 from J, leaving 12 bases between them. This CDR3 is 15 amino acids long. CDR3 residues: CASSPVVGGNTEAFF. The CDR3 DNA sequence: TGTGCCAGCTCACCCGTAGTGGGAGGGAACACTGAAGCTTTCTTT.

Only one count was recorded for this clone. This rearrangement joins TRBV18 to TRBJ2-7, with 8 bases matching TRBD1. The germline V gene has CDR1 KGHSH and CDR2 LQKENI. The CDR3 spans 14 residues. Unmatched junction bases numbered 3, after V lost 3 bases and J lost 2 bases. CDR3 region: CASSPTGGPYEQYF. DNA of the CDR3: TGTGCCAGCTCACCTACAGGGGGTCCCTACGAGCAGTACTTC.

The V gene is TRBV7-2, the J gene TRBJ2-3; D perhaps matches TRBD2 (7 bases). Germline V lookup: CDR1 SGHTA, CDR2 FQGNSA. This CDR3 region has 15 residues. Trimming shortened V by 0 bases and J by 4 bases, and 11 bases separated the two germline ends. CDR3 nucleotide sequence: TGTGCCAGCAGCTTAGCGGGGGGGCCCGCAGATACGCAGTATTTT. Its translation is CASSLAGGPADTQYF.

CDR3 amino acids: CASSLWGTASISYEQYF. CDR3 nucleotides: TGTGCCAGCAGTTTATGGGGGACAGCCTCAATCTCCTACGAGCAGTACTTC. This chain joins TRBV28 and TRBJ2-7; 7 positions match TRBD1. Germline-derived CDR1 and CDR2 are MDHEN and SYDVKM. V was pared by 0 bases and J by 0 bases, with 8 bases of the junction left unmatched. This CDR3 comprises 17 residues.

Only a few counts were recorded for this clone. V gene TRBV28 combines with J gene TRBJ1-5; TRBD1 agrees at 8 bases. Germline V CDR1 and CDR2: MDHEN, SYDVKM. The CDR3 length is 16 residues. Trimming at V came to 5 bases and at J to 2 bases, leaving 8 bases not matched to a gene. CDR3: CASSRIEGQGNQPQHF. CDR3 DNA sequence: TGTGCCAGCAGTCGTATAGAGGGACAGGGCAATCAGCCCCAGCATTTT.

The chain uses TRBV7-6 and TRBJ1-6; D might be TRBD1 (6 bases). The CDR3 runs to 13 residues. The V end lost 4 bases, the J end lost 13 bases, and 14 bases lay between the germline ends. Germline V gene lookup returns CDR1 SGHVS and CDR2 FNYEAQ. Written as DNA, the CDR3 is TGTGCCAGCAGCTCGGGGGGACAAGGGCCCCTCCACTTT. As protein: CASSSGGQGPLHF.

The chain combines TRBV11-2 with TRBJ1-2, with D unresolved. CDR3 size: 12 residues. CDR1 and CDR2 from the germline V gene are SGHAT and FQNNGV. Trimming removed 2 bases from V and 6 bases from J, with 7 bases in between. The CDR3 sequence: CASSLKPHGYTF. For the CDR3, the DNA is TGTGCCAGCAGCTTAAAGCCCCATGGCTACACCTTC.